This is a list of T cell receptor beta chains from one sample in a study of blood T cell repertoires in COVID-19. Profiling relied on immunoSEQ multiplex PCR, and the TCRdb table lists in-frame clones only, not all of them. This table has under 250,000 clones, around four fifths appearing once. What was sequenced was peripheral blood. These receptors originate from a woman aged 55-69 years with active or convalescent COVID-19. The CDR3 runs from the conserved cysteine through the conserved F or W. The order of the fields is J gene, clone size, V gene, D gene, CDR3 protein. D genes are given only for firm matches. Clone size is given for some rows only: seen once, a few or many times, or a class if the clone is expanded.

>TRBJ2-3|-|TRBV3-1/TRBV3-2|-
CASSQTRFGTQYF
>TRBJ1-1|-|TRBV7-9|TRBD1
CASSWQTGDTEAFF
>TRBJ2-5|-|TRBV7-9|TRBD2
CASSLGGSGKETQYF
>TRBJ1-1|once|TRBV9|-
CASSLSPQGYTEAFF
>TRBJ1-2|-|TRBV5-1|TRBD1
CASTYSGDRGLDGYTF
>TRBJ2-7|few|TRBV30|-
CAWGGRGPSYEQYF
>TRBJ1-5|-|TRBV20-1|-
CSASVEGSQPQHF
>TRBJ2-2|once|TRBV7-6|TRBD2
CASSYPGTSGGTSTGELFF
>TRBJ1-2|many|TRBV2|TRBD1
CASTGQGRLFYGYTF
>TRBJ2-3|-|TRBV24-1|TRBD1
CATGGQGVDTQYF
>TRBJ1-5|-|TRBV21-1|-
CASSKRNFRCAADSNQPQHF
>TRBJ2-5|-|TRBV7-9|TRBD2
CASSSGLAGQETQYF
>TRBJ2-3|once|TRBV7-9|TRBD2
CASSSSGRDADTQYF
>TRBJ2-3|-|TRBV24-1|TRBD2
CATSDPGLAGSTDTQYF
>TRBJ2-3|-|TRBV4-1|TRBD2
CASRLAGNTDTQYF
>TRBJ2-2|-|TRBV4-1|-
CASSQSLAGNGELFF
>TRBJ1-5|-|TRBV12-3/TRBV12-4|-
CASSLVPDQPQHF
>TRBJ1-6|-|TRBV4-2|-
CASSQEYISPLHF
>TRBJ2-3|-|TRBV4-2|-
CASSQGPGVTDTQYF
>TRBJ2-1|-|TRBV3-1/TRBV3-2|-
CASSQVSFDEQFF
>TRBJ2-5|-|TRBV18|TRBD1
CASSPGRQGALETQYF
>TRBJ2-5|-|TRBV19|TRBD1
CASSPTGQGDKTQYF
>TRBJ2-1|-|TRBV29-1|TRBD1
CSVEETGGNEQFF
>TRBJ2-1|-|TRBV7-7|-
CASSLLAGAEDNEQFF
>TRBJ2-1|-|TRBV28|TRBD2
CASRASGDHNEQFF
>TRBJ2-3|-|TRBV27|-
CASSSHPDSPDTQYF
>TRBJ2-3|once|TRBV7-8|TRBD1
CASSQGGQGTDTQYF
>TRBJ2-5|once|TRBV11-2|TRBD2
CASSSPLSGGEETQYF
>TRBJ2-2|few|TRBV7-9|-
CASSLGGPGTGELFF
>TRBJ2-4|once|TRBV10-3|-
CASGPSDIQYF
>TRBJ2-7|-|TRBV12-3/TRBV12-4|-
CASSLGRGNEQYF
>TRBJ2-5|-|TRBV2|TRBD2
CASRPLAGAETQYF
>TRBJ1-2|-|TRBV28|-
CASSLRPGSNYGYTF
>TRBJ1-4|-|TRBV11-2|-
CASSLIGIAEKLFF
>TRBJ1-3|many|TRBV5-1|TRBD1
CASRPPYRGSGNTIYF
>TRBJ2-1|-|TRBV19|TRBD2
CASSTGTSGNNEQFF
>TRBJ2-1|-|TRBV9|-
CASSVGLPGYNEQFF
>TRBJ1-2|-|TRBV11-3|-
CASSSRTSIDGYTF
>TRBJ2-2|-|TRBV6-4|TRBD2
CASSELAGLNTGELFF
>TRBJ2-1|-|TRBV24-1|-
CATSDPLPGLHNEQFF
>TRBJ1-1|-|TRBV5-1|-
CASKFGGGGNTEAFF